Listed below are T cell receptor beta chains from one sample, sequenced in a study of T cell responses to AZD1222 COVID-19 vaccine. The repertoire was sequenced with immunoSEQ multiplex PCR; TCRdb's copy has only in-frame clones and lacks some. Of about 140,000 clones in the sample, about four fifths were seen once. The material sequenced was peripheral blood, taken on day 0 of AZD1222 vaccination. These receptor sequences come from an adult in good health. CDR3s include the opening cysteine and the closing phenylalanine or tryptophan. A D gene is named only where the DNA matches it firmly.

TRBJ2-2,TRBV27,TRBD1,CASSLFGTVNTGELFF
TRBJ2-3,TRBV27,.,CASRSLADTQYF
TRBJ1-6,TRBV19,TRBD1,CASRYRGGDNSPLHF
TRBJ1-2,TRBV28,TRBD1,CASSPYRGPSGYTF
TRBJ1-4,TRBV4-2,.,CASSQDSGRIGEKLFF
TRBJ2-2,TRBV4-1,.,CASSQVAVSSELFF
TRBJ1-3,TRBV5-1,TRBD1,CASSLGDRNGNTIYF
TRBJ2-5,TRBV11-1,.,CASSLIGRTIQETQYF
TRBJ1-1,TRBV19,TRBD1,CASVGQANTEAFF
TRBJ1-5,TRBV6-6,.,CASSPQPTGPFSNQPQHF
TRBJ2-1,TRBV6-2/TRBV6-3,.,CASSYLPWGRDYNEQFF
TRBJ1-2,TRBV5-1,.,CASSLEQRSDGYTF
TRBJ1-2,TRBV18,.,CASSPYAGSNYGYTF
TRBJ1-2,TRBV7-8,.,CASSLGAFSANYGYTF
TRBJ2-2,TRBV2,.,CASRVTGELFF
TRBJ2-1,TRBV2,.,CASSVGGTLSEQFF
TRBJ1-2,TRBV27,.,CASSLFQGGGYTF